The 15 T cell receptor beta chains below come from one sample, sequenced in a study of T cell responses to AZD1222 COVID-19 vaccine. Measured with immunoSEQ multiplex PCR; TCRdb has only the in-frame clones, and not every one. The sample has 99,000 or so clones, 88% seen once. The starting material was peripheral blood, obtained on day 0 of AZD1222 vaccination. All receptors come from an adult in good health.

V gene TRBV12-5 combines with J gene TRBJ1-3; D is undetermined. From germline, CDR1 is LGHNT and CDR2 FRNRAP. Trimming removed 7 bases from V and 0 bases from J, with 7 bases in between. This CDR3 region has 13 residues. The CDR3 protein is CASASGSGNTIYF. The CDR3 region has the DNA TGTGCTAGTGCCTCTGGCTCTGGAAACACCATATATTTT.

The CDR3 loop reads CASSWGSEQYF. The CDR3 DNA reads as TGTGCCAGCAGCTGGGGTTCAGAGCAGTACTTC. The chain has TRBV5-4 and TRBJ2-7; D is ambiguous. With 3 bases removed from V and 7 bases from J, the gap between germline ends came to 8 bases. CDR1 and CDR2 from the germline V gene are SGHNT and YYREEE (reference sequence). The CDR3 extends over 11 amino acids.

The chain recombines TRBV11-2 with TRBJ1-2; D is unclear. The V end was cut by 0 bases, the J end by 8 bases, with 13 bases between. Germline V gene sequence: CDR1 SGHAT, CDR2 FQNNGV. The CDR3 loop spans 14 amino acids. The CDR3 reads CASSLDRKIGGYTF. The CDR3 nucleotides are TGTGCCAGCAGCTTAGATCGAAAGATTGGAGGCTACACCTTC.

The V gene is TRBV6-5, the J gene TRBJ1-5, with a possible D match to TRBD1 (5 bases). The length of the CDR3 is 13 residues. Trimming removed 6 bases at V and 7 bases at J, with 13 bases between. The germline V gene encodes CDR1 MNHEY and CDR2 SVGAGI. CDR3 coding DNA: TGTGCCAGCAGGGCGGGGGGTGGCCAGCCCCAGCATTTT. Translation: CASRAGGGQPQHF.

The CDR3 here is CASSLGGQGSEQYF. CDR3 in DNA: TGTGCCAGCAGTTTGGGCGGACAGGGGAGCGAGCAGTACTTC. The chain is built from TRBV28 and TRBJ2-7; 9 bases fit TRBD1. The CDR3 loop spans 14 amino acids. The V segment lost 3 bases and the J segment 6 bases; nucleotides outside the gene matches: 6. Germline CDR1 is MDHEN and CDR2 is SYDVKM.

The rearrangement uses TRBV21-1 and TRBJ2-3. TRBV21-1 counts as a pseudogene. This CDR3 has 12 amino acids. The CDR3 loop is CASSKGTDTQYF. The CDR3 region has the DNA TGTGCCAGCAGCAAAGGCACAGATACGCAGTATTTT.

The rearrangement links TRBV5-5 to TRBJ2-1; 11 positions agree with TRBD2. Losses at the gene ends were 0 bases for V and 15 bases for J; bases not matched to a gene: 8. Per the germline V gene, CDR1 is SGHKS and CDR2 is YYEKEE (reference sequence). This CDR3 spans 14 amino acids. The CDR3 sequence is CASSLAGTSGLWFF. The CDR3 DNA reads as TGTGCCAGCAGCTTGGCCGGGACTAGCGGCTTATGGTTCTTC.

The V gene is TRBV5-1, the J gene TRBJ1-2; tentative D call: TRBD1 (6 bases). V lost 4 bases, J lost 4 bases, and 14 bases lay in between. The CDR3 has 14 residues. Per germline, CDR1 SGHRS and CDR2 YFSETQ. The CDR3, as DNA: TGCGCCAGCAGCATACGGGACAAGGGCTATGGCTACACCTTC. Its translation: CASSIRDKGYGYTF.

A few counts support this clone. The rearrangement uses TRBV29-1 and TRBJ1-4; TRBD1 might be the D (5 bases). V was trimmed by 6 bases and J by 7 bases, leaving 9 bases between them. The CDR3 sequence is 11 residues long. Per germline, CDR1 SQVTM and CDR2 ANQGSEA. The CDR3 DNA reads TGCAGCGTCGGGCAGGGTGAAAAACTGTTTTTT. It translates to CSVGQGEKLFF.

The chain links TRBV19 to TRBJ2-5; D unclear. V lost 3 bases, J lost 5 bases, and 7 bases lay in between. This CDR3 is built from 12 residues. Germline V CDR1 and CDR2: LNHDA, SQIVND (reference sequence). The CDR3 DNA sequence: TGTGCCAGTAGTATGCTGGGGGAGACCCAGTACTTC. This sequence encodes CASSMLGETQYF. Together with reference TRBV19 and TRBJ2-5, the CDR3 gives the full variable domain: DGGITQSPKYLFRKEGQNVTLSCEQNLNHDAMYWYRQDPGQGLRLIYYSQIVNDFQKGDIAEGYSVSREKKESFPLTVTSAQKNPTAFYLCASSMLGETQYFGPGTRLLVL.

V gene TRBV11-2 combines with J gene TRBJ2-4, with D perhaps given as TRBD1 or TRBD2 (5 bases each). Deletions cut 4 bases from V and 0 bases from J, with 16 bases between. The CDR3 contains 17 residues. CDR1 and CDR2 (germline): SGHAT, FQNNGV. The CDR3 DNA follows: TGTGCCAGCAGCTCATCTGGGGGAGTACTAGCCAAAAACATTCAGTACTTC. It encodes CASSSSGGVLAKNIQYF.

This chain uses TRBV19 with TRBJ1-1; 7 bases are shared with TRBD1. CDR1 LNHDA and CDR2 SQIVND come from the germline V gene (reference sequence). CDR3 length equals 13 residues. V lost 5 bases to trimming and J lost 4 bases; unmatched junction nucleotides: 4. CDR3 DNA sequence: TGTGCCAGTAGTGCAGGACAGGTCACTGAAGCTTTCTTT. It codes for CASSAGQVTEAFF.

V and J are TRBV28 and TRBJ1-2, with D maybe TRBD1 (6 bases). The CDR3 sequence is 14 residues long. Trimming removed 3 bases at V and 5 bases at J, with 13 bases between. The germline gives CDR1 MDHEN, CDR2 SYDVKM. CDR3 protein: CASSFSGGRYGYTF. CDR3 nucleotide sequence: TGTGCCAGCAGTTTTTCGGGGGGGCGGTATGGCTACACCTTC.

The chain links TRBV6-2 or TRBV6-3 to TRBJ2-2; 8 positions match TRBD2. Losses at the gene ends were 5 bases for V and 6 bases for J; bases not matched to a gene: 8. This CDR3 region has 15 residues. Germline CDR1 reads MNHEY; CDR2 reads SVGEGT. The CDR3 DNA reads as TGTGCCAGCAGTCTCCCGGGACTAGGGTCCGGGGAGCTGTTTTTT. This sequence encodes CASSLPGLGSGELFF.

The V call is TRBV28, the J call TRBJ2-5; maybe TRBD2 (5 bases). Germline CDR1 reads MDHEN; CDR2 reads SYDVKM. The CDR3 extends over 13 amino acids. Trimming cost V 2 bases and J 4 bases, with 8 bases left between them. The chain's CDR3 is CASSLRGLETQYF. The CDR3 DNA reads TGTGCCAGCAGTTTACGAGGGTTAGAGACCCAGTACTTC.